The sequence of this TCR beta chain was determined in a study of shared clonotypes between healthy human individuals (dated by TCRdb to the early 2020s). At the level of the whole study: The cohort included three men and two women between 18 and 49 years of age. For each donor, three plates each were used for CD4 naive and CD4 memory, two plates were used for CD8 naive, and one plate was used for CD8 memory. To estimate repertoire size and how much clonotypes are shared between individuals, the study performed deep sequencing of blood TCR repertoires from a few healthy adults. Different laboratories and diverse techniques were used to prepare libraries and sequence TCR repertoires, to increase sequencing depth and limit assay-specific biases. Leukapheresis yielded between about 0.8 and 9.5 billion PBMCs per donor. What the study reported, not specific to this receptor: The small number of donors limited the genetic and exposure-history diversity represented. Estimated clonotype richness was generally larger for naive than for memory subsets. Pairwise subsampling led to the expectation that sequencing depth would affect the degree of clonotype sharing among donors. Incomplete sequencing was indicated by rarefaction of sorted-subset datasets, despite the large sequencing depth. Sampling was restricted to blood, and TCR repertoires in tissue are likely to differ from TCR repertoires in blood. Compared with non-shared clonotypes, clonotypes shared by all four sorted-subset donors had higher generation probabilities. Across a handful of donors, about 5% of naive CD4, roughly 3.5% of naive CD8, about 2.3% of memory CD4, and roughly 0.41% of memory CD8 clonotypes were shared.

CDR1 is given as ENHRY and CDR2 as SYGVKD, both from the germline V gene. Trimming costs V 0 bases and J 1 base, and their ends lie 6 bases apart. The CDR3, cysteine through phenylalanine, is 14 amino acids long. The sequence is cut down to CDR3 DNA, 42 bases in frame from base 1. Turning to this clone: Its antigen has not been determined. No quality values exist for individual bases; no much larger clone is one base distant.

CD8 naive samples consisted of CD45RO-negative cells that were positively selected for CCR7, yielding a CD45RA+CCR7+ population without TemRA cells. Donors were healthy HIV-negative adults with no recently reported acute infections or vaccinations. Every donor was a Caucasian adult residing in Nashville, Tennessee, USA. After blood collection by leukapheresis, PBMCs were isolated using Ficoll-Histopaque density gradient centrifugation and then cryopreserved in the vapor phase of liquid nitrogen. Analytical flow cytometry was used to check the purity and quantity of every magnetically sorted T cell population. Each sorted fraction had its genomic DNA isolated and then quantified by UV absorbance on a Nanodrop 2000c. Using the deep immunoSEQ assay, TCR CDR3 regions were amplified from genomic DNA by multiplex PCR. Extracted genomic DNA from each cell subset was distributed evenly across all wells of several immunoSEQ 96-well plates, and each plate was treated as a replicate. For sorted subsets, about 200 ng genomic DNA, equal to 25,000 to 35,000 T cell genomes, was loaded into each replicate PCR. Purified libraries were measured with a Qubit 3.0 fluorometer, size-checked on a Bioanalyzer 2100, and measured again with the KAPA Library Quantification kit. Every immunoSEQ 96-well plate was sequenced on a dedicated single-read 150-cycle Illumina NextSeq 550 flow cell. In the original analysis: Because the immunoSEQ output included only junctional sequences and no quality scores, the filtering could not be the same as the filtering used for full-length reads. To assign V/J genes and CDR3, sequences were annotated using PyIR, a Python wrapper for IgBLAST v1.9, with IMGT germline references. Reads with weak V/J assignments (E-value above 1e-6), missing CDR3, stop codons, out-of-frame junctions, or ambiguous translated residues were removed. V3J clonotypes were defined by identical inferred V gene, J gene, and CDR3 amino acid sequence. The percentage overlap between two repertoires was calculated by dividing the number of shared unique clonotypes by the size of the smaller repertoire. Three approaches were used to assess repertoire richness: RTK rarefaction, the Chao1 estimator, and Recon v2.1 estimates of unobserved clonotypes. For all TCRbeta clonotypes obtained by the gDNA method from several donors, generation probabilities were computed with OLGA. What TCRdb holds here is the immuneACCESS table cut down to in-frame rearrangements. Part of the clones is not present; checked against another copy, under half of the missing clones reflect an unresolved V gene, and the others are unexplained. V and J calls and clone size are given by that table; D and trimming were obtained from the DNA. This sample has about 600,000 clones in its table, and 95% to 98% of those were observed once. The biggest ten clones account for roughly 0.29% of the sample.

Sample: naive CD8+ T cells sorted from blood. What the cell subset or site label conveys for this sample: CD45RA+CCR7+. Recombination joined TRBV10-3 with TRBJ1-2; the D gene cannot be named for sure. The sequence derives from a young man in good health. The CDR3 sequence is CAISESSSNYGYTF. The DNA sequence reads TGTGCCATCAGTGAGTCGTCGAGTAACTATGGCTACACCTTC.